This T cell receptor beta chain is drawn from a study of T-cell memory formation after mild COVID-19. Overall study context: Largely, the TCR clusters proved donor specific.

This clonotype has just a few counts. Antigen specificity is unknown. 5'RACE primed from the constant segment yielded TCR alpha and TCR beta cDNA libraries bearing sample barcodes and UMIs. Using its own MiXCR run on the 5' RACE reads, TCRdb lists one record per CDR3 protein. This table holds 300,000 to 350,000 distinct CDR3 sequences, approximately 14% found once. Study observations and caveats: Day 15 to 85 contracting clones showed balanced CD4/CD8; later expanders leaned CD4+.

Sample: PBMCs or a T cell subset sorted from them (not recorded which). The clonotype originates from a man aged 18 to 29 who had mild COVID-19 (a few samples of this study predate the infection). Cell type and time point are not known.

For the CDR3, the DNA is TGTGCCAGCAGCGCGGGACAGGGGAGAGGTGGCTACACCTTC. It translates to CASSAGQGRGGYTF. The V call is TRBV2, the J call TRBJ1-2; TRBD1 agrees at 10 bases. Germline lookup yields CDR1 SNHLY and CDR2 FYNNEI. CDR3 length: 14 amino acids. V lost 6 bases and J lost 7; bases outside the gene matches: 8.